This TCR beta chain was observed in a study of response to subunit inactivated influenza vaccine. From the RT-PCR reads, TCRdb called clonotypes with MiXCR, one entry per CDR3 protein. The sample shows roughly 700,000 distinct CDR3 sequences, about 15% of them seen only once. Per germline, CDR1 LGHNA and CDR2 YSLEER. This CDR3 spans 15 amino acids. The V segment lost 4 bases and the J segment 2 bases; nucleotides outside the gene matches: 4. The source is a man aged 45-65 years who received an inactivated influenza vaccine. Here the sequenced sample was PBMCs from blood, taken about 12 days after vaccination. The V call is TRBV4-3, the J call TRBJ2-5, with 10 positions matching TRBD1. The CDR3: CASSPGTGVQETQYF. DNA for the CDR3: TGCGCCAGCAGCCCGGGGACAGGGGTGCAAGAGACCCAGTACTTC.